This record covers a single T cell receptor beta chain. The CDR3 spans 15 residues. V shed 4 bases and J shed 0 bases, with 12 bases lying between them. CDR1 and CDR2 (germline): SGHNT, YENEEA. The data were taken from a study of blood T cell repertoires in COVID-19. Overall study: Samples representing acute and convalescent COVID-19 were sourced from the United States, Italy and Spain. The cDNA or gDNA used as material had been derived from T cells, B-cell-depleted T cells, or PBMCs.

The data were produced by immunoSEQ multiplex PCR, yet TCRdb's version contains in-frame clones alone and is incomplete. The table records over 75,000 clones, around 80% of them present only once. This chain uses TRBV11-3 with TRBJ1-1; the D gene is possibly TRBD1 (5 bases). The receptor was derived from an elderly woman with active or convalescent COVID-19. Sequenced sample: peripheral blood. CDR3 amino acids: CASSSEGQMNTEAFF. The CDR3 coding sequence is TGTGCCAGCAGCTCGGAGGGGCAGATGAACACTGAAGCTTTCTTT.